This T cell receptor beta chain was captured in a study of blood T cell dynamics during melanoma immunotherapy. Assay: immunoSEQ multiplex PCR; the TCRdb copy retains only in-frame clones and omits some. The sample includes some 14,000 clones, about 91% of them seen just once. As for time point: pre-treatment baseline. One draw preceded checkpoint blockade; another followed its first cycle at week 3. Apart from two fast progressors, RECIST 1.1 response was judged 12 weeks post-infusion. About this clone: Its antigen is not identified.

Study results and caveats: It remained unknown if the driving T cell clones were melanoma-specific.

Germline V gene sequence: CDR1 SGHVS, CDR2 FNYEAQ. The CDR3 covers 12 residues. V was pared by 1 base and J by 6 bases, with 6 bases between. Sequences were derived from effector memory CD8+ T cells from blood, sampled from a patient treated with checkpoint blockade. The sequence derives from a human donor with melanoma. The chain links TRBV7-6 to TRBJ1-1; D unresolved. CDR3 sequence: CASSLEVPEAFF. DNA of the CDR3: TGTGCCAGCAGCTTAGAGGTACCTGAAGCTTTCTTT.